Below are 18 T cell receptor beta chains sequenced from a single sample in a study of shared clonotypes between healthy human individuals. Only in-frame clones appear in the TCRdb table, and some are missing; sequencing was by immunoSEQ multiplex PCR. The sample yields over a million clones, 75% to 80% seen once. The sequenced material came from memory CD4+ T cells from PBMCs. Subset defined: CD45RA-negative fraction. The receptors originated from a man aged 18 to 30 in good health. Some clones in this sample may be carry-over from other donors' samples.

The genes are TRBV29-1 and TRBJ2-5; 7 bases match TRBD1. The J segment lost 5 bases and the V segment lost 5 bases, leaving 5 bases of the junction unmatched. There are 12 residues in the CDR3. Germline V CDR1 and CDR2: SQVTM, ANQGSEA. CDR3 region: CSVSTGVETQYF. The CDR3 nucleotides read TGCAGCGTTTCCACAGGGGTCGAGACCCAGTACTTC.

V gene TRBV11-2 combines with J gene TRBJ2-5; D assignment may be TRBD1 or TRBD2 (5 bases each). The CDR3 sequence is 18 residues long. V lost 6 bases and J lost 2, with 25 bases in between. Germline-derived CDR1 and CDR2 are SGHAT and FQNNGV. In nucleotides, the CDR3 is TGTGCCAGCAGACTTGGGAGAGGGGCAAAACTCCAACAAGAGACCCAGTACTTC. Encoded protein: CASRLGRGAKLQQETQYF.

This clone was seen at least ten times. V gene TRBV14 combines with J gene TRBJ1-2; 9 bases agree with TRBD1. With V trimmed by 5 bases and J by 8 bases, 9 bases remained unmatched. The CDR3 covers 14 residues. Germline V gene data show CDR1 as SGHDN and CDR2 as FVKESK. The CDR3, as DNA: TGTGCCAGCAGCACTATGGGACAGGGAGAAGGCTACACCTTC. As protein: CASSTMGQGEGYTF.

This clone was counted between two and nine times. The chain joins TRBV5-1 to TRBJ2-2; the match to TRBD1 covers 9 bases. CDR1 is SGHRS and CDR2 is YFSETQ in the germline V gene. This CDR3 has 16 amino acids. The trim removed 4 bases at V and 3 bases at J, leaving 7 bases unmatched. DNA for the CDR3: TGCGCCAGCAGCCGTGGACAGGGGTCGTACACCGGGGAGCTGTTTTTT. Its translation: CASSRGQGSYTGELFF.

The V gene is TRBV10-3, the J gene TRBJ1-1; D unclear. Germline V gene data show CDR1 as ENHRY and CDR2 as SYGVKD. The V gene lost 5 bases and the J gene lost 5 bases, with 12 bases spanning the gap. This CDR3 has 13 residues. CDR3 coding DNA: TGTGCCATCAGTCTGGACCTAGCTACTGAAGCTTTCTTT. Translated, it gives CAISLDLATEAFF.

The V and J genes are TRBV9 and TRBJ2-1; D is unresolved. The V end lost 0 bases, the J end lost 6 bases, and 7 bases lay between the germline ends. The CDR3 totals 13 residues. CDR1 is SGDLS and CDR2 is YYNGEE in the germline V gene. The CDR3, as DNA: TGTGCCAGCAGCGTAGCTTCGGGCAATGAGCAGTTCTTC. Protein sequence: CASSVASGNEQFF.

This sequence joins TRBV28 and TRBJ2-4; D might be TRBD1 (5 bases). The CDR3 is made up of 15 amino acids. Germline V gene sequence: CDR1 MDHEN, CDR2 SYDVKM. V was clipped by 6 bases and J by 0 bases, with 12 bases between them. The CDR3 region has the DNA TGTGCCAGCAGCCTCCGACAGTTAGCCAAAAACATTCAGTACTTC. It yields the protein CASSLRQLAKNIQYF.

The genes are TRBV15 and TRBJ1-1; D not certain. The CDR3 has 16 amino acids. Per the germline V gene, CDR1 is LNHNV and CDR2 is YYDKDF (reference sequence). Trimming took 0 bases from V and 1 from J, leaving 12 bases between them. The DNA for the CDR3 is TGTGCCACCAGCAGAGATCTAACAGCCAAGAACACTGAAGCTTTCTTT. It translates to CATSRDLTAKNTEAFF.

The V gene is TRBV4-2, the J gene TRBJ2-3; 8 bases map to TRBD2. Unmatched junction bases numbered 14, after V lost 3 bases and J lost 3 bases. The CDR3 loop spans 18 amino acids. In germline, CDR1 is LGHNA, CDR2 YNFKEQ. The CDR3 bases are TGTGCCAGCAGCCAGGACGTATTCAGCGGGAGAGGTACAGATACGCAGTATTTT. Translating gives CASSQDVFSGRGTDTQYF.

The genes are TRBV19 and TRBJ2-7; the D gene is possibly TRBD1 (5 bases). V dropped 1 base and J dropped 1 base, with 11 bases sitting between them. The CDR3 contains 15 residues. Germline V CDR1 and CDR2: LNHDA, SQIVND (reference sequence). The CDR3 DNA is TGTGCCAGTAGTATAGTTGGCGGACAATCCTACGAGCAGTACTTC. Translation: CASSIVGGQSYEQYF.

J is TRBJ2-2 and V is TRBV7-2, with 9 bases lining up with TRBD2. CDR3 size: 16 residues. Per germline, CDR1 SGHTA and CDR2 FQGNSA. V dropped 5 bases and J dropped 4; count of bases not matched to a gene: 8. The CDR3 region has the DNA TGTGCCAGCAGCCCCAAAGGTAGCGGGAGCACCGGGGAGCTGTTTTTT. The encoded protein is CASSPKGSGSTGELFF.

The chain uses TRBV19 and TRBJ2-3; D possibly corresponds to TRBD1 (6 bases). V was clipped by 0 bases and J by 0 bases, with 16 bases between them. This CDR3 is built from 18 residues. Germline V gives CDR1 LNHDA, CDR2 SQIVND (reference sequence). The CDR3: CASSIEPGTTTSTDTQYF. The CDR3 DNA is TGTGCCAGTAGTATAGAGCCAGGGACAACTACTAGCACAGATACGCAGTATTTT.

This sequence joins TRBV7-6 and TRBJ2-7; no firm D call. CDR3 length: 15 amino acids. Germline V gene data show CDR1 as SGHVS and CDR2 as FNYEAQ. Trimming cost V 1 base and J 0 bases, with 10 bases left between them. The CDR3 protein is CASSLDDGISYEQYF. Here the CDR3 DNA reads TGTGCCAGCAGCTTAGACGACGGAATCTCCTACGAGCAGTACTTC.

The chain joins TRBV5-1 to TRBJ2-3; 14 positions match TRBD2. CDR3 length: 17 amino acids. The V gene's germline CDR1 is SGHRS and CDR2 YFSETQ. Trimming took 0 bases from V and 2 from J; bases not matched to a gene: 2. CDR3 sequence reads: CASSLGLAGGYTDTQYF. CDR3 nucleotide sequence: TGCGCCAGCAGCTTGGGACTAGCGGGAGGGTACACAGATACGCAGTATTTT. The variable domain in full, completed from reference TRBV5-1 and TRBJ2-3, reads KAGVTQTPRYLIKTRGQQVTLSCSPISGHRSVSWYQQTPGQGLQFLFEYFSETQRNKGNFPGRFSGRQFSNSRSEMNVSTLELGDSALYLCASSLGLAGGYTDTQYFGPGTRLTVL.

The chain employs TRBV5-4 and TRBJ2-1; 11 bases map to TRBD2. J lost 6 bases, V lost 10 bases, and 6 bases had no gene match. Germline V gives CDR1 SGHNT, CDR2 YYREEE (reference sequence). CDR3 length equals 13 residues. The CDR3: CAGSGRAVNEQFF. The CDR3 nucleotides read TGTGCCGGTAGCGGGAGGGCCGTCAATGAGCAGTTCTTC. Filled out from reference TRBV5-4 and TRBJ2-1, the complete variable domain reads ETGVTQSPTHLIKTRGQQVTLRCSSQSGHNTVSWYQQALGQGPQFIFQYYREEENGRGNFPPRFSGLQFPNYSSELNVNALELDDSALYLCAGSGRAVNEQFFGPGTRLTVL.

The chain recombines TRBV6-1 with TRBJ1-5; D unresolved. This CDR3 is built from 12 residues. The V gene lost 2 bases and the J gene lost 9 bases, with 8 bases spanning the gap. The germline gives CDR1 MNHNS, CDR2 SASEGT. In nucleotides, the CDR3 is TGTGCCAGCAGTGAATTCGGAGGGCCCCAGCATTTT. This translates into CASSEFGGPQHF.

CDR3 loop: CASSPLRASGTYNEQFF. CDR3 in DNA: TGTGCCAGCTCACCCCTCCGGGCTAGCGGGACCTACAATGAGCAGTTCTTC. The chain recombines TRBV18 with TRBJ2-1; 9 bases are shared with TRBD2. Germline lookup yields CDR1 KGHSH and CDR2 LQKENI. The CDR3 sequence is 17 residues long. The V segment lost 3 bases and the J segment 2 bases; nucleotides outside the gene matches: 8.

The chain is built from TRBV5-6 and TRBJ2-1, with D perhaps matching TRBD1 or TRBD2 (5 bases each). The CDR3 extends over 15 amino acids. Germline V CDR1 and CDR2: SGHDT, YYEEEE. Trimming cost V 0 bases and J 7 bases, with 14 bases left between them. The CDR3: CASSLVGAGGNEQFF. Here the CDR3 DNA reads TGTGCCAGCAGCTTGGTAGGGGCTGGGGGAAATGAGCAGTTCTTC.